This T cell receptor beta chain was observed in a study of blood T cells in healthy people across ages. PCR was performed a second time for about 7 to 11 cycles using a sample-barcoded 5' primer and a J-beta primer mix. TCRdb reprocessed the 5' RACE reads via MiXCR and lists one record per CDR3 protein. Seen here are approximately 780,000 distinct CDR3 sequences, about a quarter observed once, and the top ten hold about 2.9%. This clonotype turned up a few times. V was trimmed by 2 bases and J by 4 bases, leaving 18 bases between them. Germline V CDR1 and CDR2: MNHEY, SVGEGT. This CDR3 region has 17 residues. These data also formed part of another study, on T cells of mothers and their children.

The material sequenced was blood. The chain couples TRBV6-2 or TRBV6-3 to TRBJ1-5; D gene uncertain. This TCR was recovered from a boy aged 5-17 years in good health. Here the CDR3 DNA reads TGTGCCAGCAGTTACCTGGGTCAGCCGAATTTTAATCAGCCCCAGCATTTT. Protein: CASSYLGQPNFNQPQHF.